This TCR beta chain was observed in a study of cytomegalovirus exposure and HLA in healthy donors. Whole-study results and caveats: In terms of immune exposure information, only CMV serostatus was available. In a later analysis, V- and J-gene trimming of beta chains associated with a DCLRE1C missense variant, replicated independently.

Judged by frequency, this clone is medium-sized (0.01 to 0.1%). Its matching antigen is unknown. This CDR3 region has 16 residues. After removal of 4 bases from V and 2 bases from J, the junction contained 10 bases not matched to a gene. Germline CDR1 is SGDLS and CDR2 is YYNGEE. The PCR contained 60 Vbeta and 13 Jbeta primers. Method: immunoSEQ multiplex PCR; TCRdb's copy keeps in-frame clones and lacks some. This sample lists about 99,000 clones; its ten largest clones have approximately 3.5%. Healthy bone marrow donors made up the donors. The chain links TRBV9 to TRBJ2-7, with 9 bases aligning to TRBD2. The specimen sequenced was PBMCs. The receptor was isolated from a middle-aged man in good health and CMV-seronegative. CDR3 nucleotides: TGTGCCAGCAGCCACTCTGATAGCGGGAGTACCTACGAGCAGTACTTC. As protein: CASSHSDSGSTYEQYF.